Below, 5 T cell receptor beta chains from the same sample are listed, as sequenced in a study of Graves' ophthalmopathy and Graves' hyperthyroidism. Scientists amplified the TCR beta CDR3 regions from RNA transcripts. First-round RT-PCR with HTBI primers preceded a second-round multiplex PCR. In TCRdb, the multiplex PCR reads were re-called with MiXCR into one record per CDR3 protein. The top ten clones hold around 10% of a sample with around 1.1 million distinct CDR3 sequences, 35% to 40% of them seen once. The sample consisted of peripheral blood or thyroid tissue (not recorded which). The source is an adult man with Graves' hyperthyroidism.

This clonotype was detected ten times or more. The chain combines TRBV15 with TRBJ1-1; TRBD1 agrees at 10 bases. Germline V gene lookup returns CDR1 LNHNV and CDR2 YYDKDF (reference sequence). V lost 5 bases, J lost 4 bases, and 4 bases stayed unmatched. This CDR3 has 14 residues. The CDR3 DNA reads TGTGCCACCAGCTGGGGACAGGGGATCACTGAAGCTTTCTTT. Its translation is CATSWGQGITEAFF.

This sequence joins TRBV12-3 or TRBV12-4 and TRBJ1-2; possibly TRBD1 for D (5 bases). The CDR3 is 14 residues long. The V and J ends lost 7 bases and 8 bases respectively, with 20 bases between them. CDR3 nucleotide sequence: TGTGCCAGCATCCGTAAGAGCGGGGGAGTCGGCTACACCTTC. Translating it yields CASIRKSGGVGYTF.

The chain employs TRBV9 and TRBJ2-2; TRBD1 aligns across 10 bases. CDR1 is SGDLS, CDR2 YYNGEE, per germline. The CDR3 is 14 amino acids. Trimming took 5 bases from V and 7 from J; bases not matched to a gene: 5. The CDR3 DNA is TGTGCCAGCAGACCGACAGGGGGCTTCGGGGAGCTGTTTTTT. Translating it yields CASRPTGGFGELFF.

This clonotype showed up many times. Mismatch with germline at one junction end may stem from a read error. The gene calls are TRBV7-2 and TRBJ1-5, with D possibly being TRBD1 (6 bases). CDR3 length: 12 residues. CDR1 SGHTA and CDR2 FQGNSA come from the germline V gene. The CDR3 loop is CASSPPWGAMDF. The CDR3 DNA reads TGTGCCAGCAGCCCTCCATGGGGGGCCATGGATTTT.

The chain carries TRBV19 and TRBJ1-1; weak D call: TRBD1 (5 bases). Germline-derived CDR1 and CDR2 are LNHDA and SQIVND (reference sequence). V was trimmed by 6 bases and J by 6 bases, leaving 17 bases between them. The CDR3 totals 14 residues. CDR3 region: CASRSVTGDPEAFF. The CDR3 DNA is TGTGCCAGTAGAAGCGTCACCGGGGACCCTGAAGCTTTCTTT.